The sequence of this T cell receptor (beta chain) was determined in a study of blood T cell repertoires in COVID-19. Profiling relied on immunoSEQ multiplex PCR, and the TCRdb table lists in-frame clones only, not all of them. The table has 400,000 to 550,000 clones, around 89% seen once. This CDR3 region has 13 residues. Germline CDR1 is KGHSH and CDR2 is LQKENI. Trimming cost V 5 bases and J 11 bases; bases outside gene matches: 6. The V gene is TRBV18, the J gene TRBJ1-6; the match to TRBD1 covers 7 bases. Input material: peripheral blood. The origin of this receptor is a woman in her thirties with acute or convalescent COVID-19. The CDR3 protein is CASSTGDQTPLHF. CDR3 coding DNA: TGTGCCAGCTCAACAGGGGATCAAACACCCCTCCACTTT.